Presented here are 14 T cell receptor beta chains from one specimen sequenced in a study of blood T cell repertoires in COVID-19. The method was immunoSEQ multiplex PCR; TCRdb's version includes in-frame clones alone and lacks a portion of them. This table holds fewer than 200,000 clones, around 87% found once. Source material: peripheral blood. These receptors were obtained from a man aged 40-49 years with active or convalescent COVID-19.

This chain connects TRBV7-9 to TRBJ1-1; 7 bases line up with TRBD1. The V segment lost 1 base and the J segment 3 bases; nucleotides outside the gene matches: 2. The CDR3 has 14 residues. Germline values: CDR1 SEHNR, CDR2 FQNEAQ (reference sequence). In DNA form, the CDR3 reads TGTGCCAGCAGCTTAGGGACAGGATACACTGAAGCTTTCTTT. Its protein is CASSLGTGYTEAFF.

The V call is TRBV7-9, the J call TRBJ2-7, with 8 bases that match TRBD1. Germline values: CDR1 SEHNR, CDR2 FQNEAQ (reference sequence). V lost 5 bases to trimming and J lost 3 bases; unmatched junction nucleotides: 0. This CDR3 has 12 residues. Written as DNA, the CDR3 is TGTGCCAGCAGCGGACAGGGCTACGAGCAGTACTTC. The encoded protein is CASSGQGYEQYF. Full variable domain (missing parts from reference TRBV7-9 and TRBJ2-7): DTGVSQNPRHKITKRGQNVTFRCDPISEHNRLYWYRQTLGQGPEFLTYFQNEAQLEKSRLLSDRFSAERPKGSFSTLEIQRTEQGDSAMYLCASSGQGYEQYFGPGTRLTVT.

V is TRBV2 and J is TRBJ2-7; TRBD1 agrees at 7 bases. Germline CDR1 is SNHLY and CDR2 is FYNNEI. Trimming took 7 bases from V and 5 from J; bases not matched to a gene: 11. The CDR3 spans 14 residues. In nucleotides, the CDR3 is TGTGCCAGCAACCTCAACAGGGGTGCCCACGAGCAGTACTTC. This sequence encodes CASNLNRGAHEQYF. Full variable domain (missing parts from reference TRBV2 and TRBJ2-7): EPEVTQTPSHQVTQMGQEVILRCVPISNHLYFYWYRQILGQKVEFLVSFYNNEISEKSEIFDDQFSVERPDGSNFTLKIRSTKLEDSAMYFCASNLNRGAHEQYFGPGTRLTVT.

This CDR3 reads CATSRDGRATNEKLFF. The DNA of the CDR3 is TGTGCCACCAGCAGAGATGGTAGAGCAACTAATGAAAAACTGTTTTTT. This chain connects TRBV15 to TRBJ1-4; unclear D gene. Trimming pared 0 bases from V and 0 bases from J, leaving 8 bases between. Per the germline V gene, CDR1 is LNHNV and CDR2 is YYDKDF (reference sequence). This CDR3 region has 16 residues.

This chain links TRBV6-5 with TRBJ1-6; 7 bases align to TRBD1. Trimming cost V 6 bases and J 9 bases; bases outside gene matches: 11. The germline gives CDR1 MNHEY, CDR2 SVGAGI. This CDR3 contains 15 residues. The CDR3 DNA reads TGTGCCAGCAGAGAGGGGGCGCCCCATGGTTCACCCCTCCACTTT. Amino acids: CASREGAPHGSPLHF.

The chain combines TRBV10-3 with TRBJ1-2; perhaps TRBD1 as D (6 bases). Germline CDR1 and CDR2: ENHRY and SYGVKD. Deletions cut 0 bases from V and 0 bases from J, with 14 bases between. This CDR3 is built from 17 residues. CDR3 sequence: CAISESRSAGANYGYTF. In nucleotides, the CDR3 is TGTGCCATCAGTGAGTCGAGATCGGCAGGGGCTAACTATGGCTACACCTTC.

The chain employs TRBV28 and TRBJ1-4, with 8 bases fitting TRBD1. There are 14 residues in the CDR3. The ends lost 1 base at V and 7 bases at J; junction bases unmatched: 2. Per germline, CDR1 MDHEN and CDR2 SYDVKM. The CDR3 protein is CASSLSGGFEKLFF. The CDR3 DNA reads as TGTGCCAGCAGTTTATCAGGGGGCTTTGAAAAACTGTTTTTT.

The chain joins TRBV28 to TRBJ1-2, with D uncertain. Germline CDR1 reads MDHEN; CDR2 reads SYDVKM. Trimming cost V 2 bases and J 4 bases, with 17 bases left between them. The CDR3 is 16 amino acids. CDR3 DNA: TGTGCCAGCAGTTTACTTAACTCCGGAGGACCCTATGGCTACACCTTC. Protein: CASSLLNSGGPYGYTF.

This clone was detected only a few times. The chain combines TRBV19 with TRBJ1-3; D possibly corresponds to TRBD1 (5 bases). Germline assignment: CDR1 LNHDA and CDR2 SQIVND (reference sequence). The germline V and J ends were trimmed by 10 bases and 5 bases, with 24 bases remaining between them. The CDR3 spans 16 residues. CDR3 nucleotide sequence: TGTGCCACCCAGCCGCCGCAGCCCAGGGAACGAAACACCATATATTTT. Its protein product is CATQPPQPRERNTIYF.

In its sample, this clone was seen once. The chain couples TRBV7-8 to TRBJ1-6; D unresolved. This CDR3 spans 13 amino acids. The germline gives CDR1 SGHVS, CDR2 FQNEAQ. The V end was cut by 4 bases, the J end by 7 bases, with 8 bases between. CDR3 in DNA: TGTGCCAGCAGCTCCTCAGGAAATTCACCCCTCCACTTT. This sequence encodes CASSSSGNSPLHF.

The gene calls are TRBV7-3 and TRBJ2-3, with 9 bases matching TRBD2. Germline V gene lookup returns CDR1 SGHTA and CDR2 FQGTGA. With V trimmed by 4 bases and J by 1 base, 3 bases remained unmatched. CDR3 size: 15 residues. The DNA of the CDR3 is TGTGCCAGCAGCTCTAGCGGGGCCCGCACAGATACGCAGTATTTT. This encodes CASSSSGARTDTQYF.

The rearrangement links TRBV6-5 to TRBJ1-2; D ambiguous. V lost 6 bases to trimming and J lost 8 bases, with 16 bases between them. The CDR3 length is 13 residues. Germline CDR1 and CDR2: MNHEY and SVGAGI. DNA of the CDR3: TGTGCCAGCAGGAGAATAGGAGGCGGAGGCTACACCTTC. Translation gives CASRRIGGGGYTF.

The rearrangement joins TRBV3-1 (or the pseudogene TRBV3-2) to TRBJ1-6, with D unresolved. The germline CDR1 and CDR2 sequences are LGHDT and YNNKEL (reference sequence). Trimming cost V 3 bases and J 7 bases, with 7 bases left between them. The length of the CDR3 is 13 residues. CDR3 region: CASSQGTNSPLHF. Here the CDR3 DNA reads TGTGCCAGCAGCCAGGGCACCAATTCACCCCTCCACTTT.

The gene calls are TRBV5-1 and TRBJ1-4; 8 bases are shared with TRBD1. Germline values: CDR1 SGHRS, CDR2 YFSETQ. The V gene end was trimmed by 0 bases and the J gene end by 4 bases; junction bases not matched to a gene: 2. The CDR3 spans 15 residues. CDR3 region: CASSLGQGLNEKLFF. DNA of the CDR3: TGCGCCAGCAGCTTGGGACAGGGGCTTAATGAAAAACTGTTTTTT.